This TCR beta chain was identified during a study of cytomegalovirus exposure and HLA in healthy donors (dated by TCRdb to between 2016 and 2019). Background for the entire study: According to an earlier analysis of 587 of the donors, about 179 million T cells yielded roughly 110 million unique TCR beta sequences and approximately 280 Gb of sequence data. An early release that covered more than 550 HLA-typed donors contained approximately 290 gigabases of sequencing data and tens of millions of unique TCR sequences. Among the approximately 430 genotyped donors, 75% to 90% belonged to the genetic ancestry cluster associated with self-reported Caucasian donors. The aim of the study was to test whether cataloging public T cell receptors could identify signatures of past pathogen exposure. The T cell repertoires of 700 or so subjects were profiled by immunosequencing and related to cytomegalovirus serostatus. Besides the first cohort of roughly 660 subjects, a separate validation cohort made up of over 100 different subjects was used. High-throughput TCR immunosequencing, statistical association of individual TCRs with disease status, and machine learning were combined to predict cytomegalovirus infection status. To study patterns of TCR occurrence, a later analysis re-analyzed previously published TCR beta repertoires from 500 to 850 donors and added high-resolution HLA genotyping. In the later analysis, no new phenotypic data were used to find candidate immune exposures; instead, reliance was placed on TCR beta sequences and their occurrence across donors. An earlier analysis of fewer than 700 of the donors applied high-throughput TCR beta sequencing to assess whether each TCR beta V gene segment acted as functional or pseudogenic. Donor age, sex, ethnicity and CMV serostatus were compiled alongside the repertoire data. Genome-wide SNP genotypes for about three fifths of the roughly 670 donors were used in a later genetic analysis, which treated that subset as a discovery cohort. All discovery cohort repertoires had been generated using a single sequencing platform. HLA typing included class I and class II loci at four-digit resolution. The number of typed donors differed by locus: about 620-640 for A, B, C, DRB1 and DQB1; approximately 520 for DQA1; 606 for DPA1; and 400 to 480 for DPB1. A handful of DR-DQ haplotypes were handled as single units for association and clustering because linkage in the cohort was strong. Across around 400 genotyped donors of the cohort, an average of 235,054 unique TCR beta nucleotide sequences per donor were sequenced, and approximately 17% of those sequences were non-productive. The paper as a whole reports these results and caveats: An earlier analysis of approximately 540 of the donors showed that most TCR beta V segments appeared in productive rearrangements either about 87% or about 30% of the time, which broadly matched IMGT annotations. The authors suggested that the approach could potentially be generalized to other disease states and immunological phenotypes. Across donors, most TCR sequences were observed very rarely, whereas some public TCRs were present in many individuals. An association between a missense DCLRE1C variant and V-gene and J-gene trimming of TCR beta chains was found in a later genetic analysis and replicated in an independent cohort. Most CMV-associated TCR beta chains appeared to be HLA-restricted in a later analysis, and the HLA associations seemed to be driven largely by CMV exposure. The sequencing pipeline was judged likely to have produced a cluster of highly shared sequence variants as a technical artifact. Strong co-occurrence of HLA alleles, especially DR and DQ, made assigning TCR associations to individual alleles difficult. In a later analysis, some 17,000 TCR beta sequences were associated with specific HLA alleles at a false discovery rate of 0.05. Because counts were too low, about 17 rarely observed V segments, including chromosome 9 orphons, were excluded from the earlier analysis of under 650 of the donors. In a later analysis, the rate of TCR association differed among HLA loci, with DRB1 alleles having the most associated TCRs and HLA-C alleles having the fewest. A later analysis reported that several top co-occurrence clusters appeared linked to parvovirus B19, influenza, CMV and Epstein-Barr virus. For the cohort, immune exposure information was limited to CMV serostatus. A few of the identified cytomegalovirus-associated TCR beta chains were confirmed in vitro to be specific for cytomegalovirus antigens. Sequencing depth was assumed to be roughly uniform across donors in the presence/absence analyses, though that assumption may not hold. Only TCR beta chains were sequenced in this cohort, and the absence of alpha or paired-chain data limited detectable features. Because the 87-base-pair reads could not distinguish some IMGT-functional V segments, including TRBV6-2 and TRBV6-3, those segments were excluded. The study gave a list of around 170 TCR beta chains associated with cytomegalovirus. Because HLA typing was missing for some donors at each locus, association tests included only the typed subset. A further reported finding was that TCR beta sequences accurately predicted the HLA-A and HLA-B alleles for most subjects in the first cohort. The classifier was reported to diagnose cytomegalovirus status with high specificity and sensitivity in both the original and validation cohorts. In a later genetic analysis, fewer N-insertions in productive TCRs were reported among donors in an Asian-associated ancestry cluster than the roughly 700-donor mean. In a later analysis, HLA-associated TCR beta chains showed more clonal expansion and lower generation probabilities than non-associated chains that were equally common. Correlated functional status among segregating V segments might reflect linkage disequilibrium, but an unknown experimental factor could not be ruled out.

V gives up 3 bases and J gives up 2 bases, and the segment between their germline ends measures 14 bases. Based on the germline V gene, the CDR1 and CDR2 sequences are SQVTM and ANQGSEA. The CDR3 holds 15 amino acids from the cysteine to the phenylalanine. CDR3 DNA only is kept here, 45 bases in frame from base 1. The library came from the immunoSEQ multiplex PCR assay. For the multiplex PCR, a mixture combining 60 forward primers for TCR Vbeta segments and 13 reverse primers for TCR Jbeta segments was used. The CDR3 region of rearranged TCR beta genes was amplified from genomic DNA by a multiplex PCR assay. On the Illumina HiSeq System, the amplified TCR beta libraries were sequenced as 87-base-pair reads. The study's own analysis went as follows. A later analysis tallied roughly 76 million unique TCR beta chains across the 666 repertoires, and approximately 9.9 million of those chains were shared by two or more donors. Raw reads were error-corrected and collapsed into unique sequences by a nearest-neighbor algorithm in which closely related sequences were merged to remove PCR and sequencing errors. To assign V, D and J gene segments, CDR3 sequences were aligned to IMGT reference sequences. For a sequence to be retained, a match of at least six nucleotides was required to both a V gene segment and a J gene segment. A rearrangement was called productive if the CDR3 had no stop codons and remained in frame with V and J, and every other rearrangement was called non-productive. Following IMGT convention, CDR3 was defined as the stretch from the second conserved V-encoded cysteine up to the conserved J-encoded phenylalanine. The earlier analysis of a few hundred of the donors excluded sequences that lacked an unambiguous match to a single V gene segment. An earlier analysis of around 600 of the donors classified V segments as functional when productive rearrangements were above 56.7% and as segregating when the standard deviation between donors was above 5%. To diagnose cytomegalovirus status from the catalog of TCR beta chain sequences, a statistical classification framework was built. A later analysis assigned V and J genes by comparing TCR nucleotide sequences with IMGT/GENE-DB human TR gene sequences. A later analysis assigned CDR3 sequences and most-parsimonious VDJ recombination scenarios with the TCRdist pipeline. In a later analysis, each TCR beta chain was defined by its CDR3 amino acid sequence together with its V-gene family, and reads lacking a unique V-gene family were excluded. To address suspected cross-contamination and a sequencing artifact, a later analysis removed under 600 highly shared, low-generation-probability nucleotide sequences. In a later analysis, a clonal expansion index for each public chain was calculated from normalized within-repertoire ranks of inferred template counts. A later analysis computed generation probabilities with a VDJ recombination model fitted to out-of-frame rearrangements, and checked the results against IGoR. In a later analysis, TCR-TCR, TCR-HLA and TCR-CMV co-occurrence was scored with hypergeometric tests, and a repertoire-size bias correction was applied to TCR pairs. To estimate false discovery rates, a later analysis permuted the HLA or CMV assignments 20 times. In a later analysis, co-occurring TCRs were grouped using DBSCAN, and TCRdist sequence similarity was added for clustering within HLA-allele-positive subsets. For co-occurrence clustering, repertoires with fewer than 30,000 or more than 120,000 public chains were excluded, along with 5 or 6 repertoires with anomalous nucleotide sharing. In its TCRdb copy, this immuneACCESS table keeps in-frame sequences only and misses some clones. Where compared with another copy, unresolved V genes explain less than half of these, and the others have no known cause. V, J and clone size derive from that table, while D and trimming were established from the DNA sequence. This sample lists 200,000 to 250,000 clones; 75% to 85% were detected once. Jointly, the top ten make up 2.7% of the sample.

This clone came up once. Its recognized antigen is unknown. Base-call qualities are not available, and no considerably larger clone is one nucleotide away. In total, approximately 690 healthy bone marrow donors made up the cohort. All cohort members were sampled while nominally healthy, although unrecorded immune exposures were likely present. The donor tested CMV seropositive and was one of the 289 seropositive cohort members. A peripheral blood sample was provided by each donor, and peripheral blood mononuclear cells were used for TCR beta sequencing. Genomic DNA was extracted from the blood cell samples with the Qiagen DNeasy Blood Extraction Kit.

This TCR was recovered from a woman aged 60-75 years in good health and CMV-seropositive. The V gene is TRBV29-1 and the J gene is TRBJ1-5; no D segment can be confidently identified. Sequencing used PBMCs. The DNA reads TGCAGCGTTGAGACGGGAGGTTCTGGCAATCAGCCCCAGCATTTT. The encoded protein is CSVETGGSGNQPQHF.